The sequence of this TCR beta chain was determined in a study of blood T cells in healthy people across ages. Study observations and caveats: The unknown donor CMV status may have confounded expanded clonotype changes. Per million T cells, TCR beta diversity dropped roughly linearly as age increased.

The CDR3 contains 16 residues. Germline CDR1 and CDR2: SNHLY and FYNNEI. Staff drew roughly 10 milliliters of peripheral blood from each donor. Points on this clonotype: Its target is unknown. One end of the junction fails to match germline, which may point to a read error.

A second about 6 to 11 cycle PCR used barcoded and J-beta primers. A single record per CDR3 protein comes from TCRdb applying MiXCR to the 5' RACE reads. The sample records 750,000 to 950,000 distinct CDR3 sequences, roughly 24% being singletons. The same specimen was also included in a second study, on T cells of mothers and their children.

V is TRBV2 and J is TRBJ1-2; a weak D match, TRBD1 (5 bases). This sequence originates from a boy aged 5-17 years in good health. The sample was blood. CDR3 nucleotide sequence: TGTGCCAGCAGTGAAATGTCTGGGGACCCCTACTATGGCTATACCTTC. This sequence encodes CASSEMSGDPYYGYTF.